The source of this TCR beta chain is a study of cytomegalovirus exposure and HLA in healthy donors. Study-wide results and caveats: The authors enumerated around 150 TCR beta chains as linked to cytomegalovirus.

Comment on this clone: Antigen: not known.

With 0 bases clipped from V and 1 base from J, the junction kept 6 bases outside the gene matches. From germline, CDR1 is LNHNV and CDR2 YYDKDF (reference sequence). The CDR3 has 18 residues. 13 Jbeta primers and 60 Vbeta primers were used for the PCR. The protocol was immunoSEQ multiplex PCR, while the TCRdb copy is restricted to in-frame clones and leaves out a portion. The sample includes some 99,000 clones, 73% of them seen just once. Sequencing was performed on PBMCs. The source of this sequence is a man in his forties in good health and CMV-seronegative. The J gene is TRBJ2-3, the V gene TRBV15, with 11 bases that match TRBD2. CDR3 loop: CATSRDLAGGMGTDTQYF. Here the CDR3 DNA reads TGTGCCACCAGCAGAGATCTAGCGGGGGGAATGGGCACAGATACGCAGTATTTT.